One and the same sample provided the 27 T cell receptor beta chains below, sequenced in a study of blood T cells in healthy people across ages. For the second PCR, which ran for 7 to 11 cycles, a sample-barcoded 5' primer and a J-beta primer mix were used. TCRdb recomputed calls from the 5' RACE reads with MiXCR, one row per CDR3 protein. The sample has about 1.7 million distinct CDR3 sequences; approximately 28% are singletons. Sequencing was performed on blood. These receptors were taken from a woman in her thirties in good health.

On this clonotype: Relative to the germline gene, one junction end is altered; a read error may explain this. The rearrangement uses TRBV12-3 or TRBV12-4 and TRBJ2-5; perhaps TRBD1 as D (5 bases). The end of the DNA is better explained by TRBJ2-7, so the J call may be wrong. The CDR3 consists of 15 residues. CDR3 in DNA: TGTGCCAGCAGTCAACGGCTCAGGGCCTCCTGCGAGCAGTACTTC. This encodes CASSQRLRASCEQYF.

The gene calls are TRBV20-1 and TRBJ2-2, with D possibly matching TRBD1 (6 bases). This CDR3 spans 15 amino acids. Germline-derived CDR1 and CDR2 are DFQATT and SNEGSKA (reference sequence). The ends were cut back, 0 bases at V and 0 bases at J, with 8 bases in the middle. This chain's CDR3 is CSARERGTNTGELFF. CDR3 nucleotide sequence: TGCAGTGCTAGAGAAAGGGGGACGAACACCGGGGAGCTGTTTTTT.

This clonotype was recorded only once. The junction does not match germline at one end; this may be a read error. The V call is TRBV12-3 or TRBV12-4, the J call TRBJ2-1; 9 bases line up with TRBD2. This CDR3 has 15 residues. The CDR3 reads CASSFIAGEYNERFF. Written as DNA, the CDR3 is TGTGCCAGCAGTTTCATAGCGGGGGAGTACAATGAGCGGTTCTTC.

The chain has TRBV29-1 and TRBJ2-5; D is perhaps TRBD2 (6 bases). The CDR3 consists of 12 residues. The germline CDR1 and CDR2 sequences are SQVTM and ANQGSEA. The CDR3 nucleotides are TGCCTGACTAGTGGGACTTGGGAGACCCAGTACTTC. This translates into CLTSGTWETQYF.

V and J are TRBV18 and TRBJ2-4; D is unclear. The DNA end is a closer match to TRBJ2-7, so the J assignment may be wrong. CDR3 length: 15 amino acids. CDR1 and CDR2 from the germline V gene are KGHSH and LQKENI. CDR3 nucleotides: TGTGCCAGCTCACCAAGGTCCCAGGCCGACTACGAGCAGTACTTC. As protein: CASSPRSQADYEQYF.

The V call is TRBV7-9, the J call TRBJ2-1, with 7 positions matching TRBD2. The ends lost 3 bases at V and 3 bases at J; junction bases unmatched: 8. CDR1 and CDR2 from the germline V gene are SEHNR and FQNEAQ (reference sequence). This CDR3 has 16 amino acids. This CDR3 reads CASSFGGRAVYNEQFF. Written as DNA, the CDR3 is TGTGCCAGCAGCTTTGGGGGGAGGGCCGTCTACAATGAGCAGTTCTTC.

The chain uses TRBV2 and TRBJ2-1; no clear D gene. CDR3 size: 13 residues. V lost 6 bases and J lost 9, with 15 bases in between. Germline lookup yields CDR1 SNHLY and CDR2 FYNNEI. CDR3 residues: CASRLTMLREQFF. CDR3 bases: TGTGCCAGCAGACTGACGATGCTCCGTGAGCAGTTCTTC.

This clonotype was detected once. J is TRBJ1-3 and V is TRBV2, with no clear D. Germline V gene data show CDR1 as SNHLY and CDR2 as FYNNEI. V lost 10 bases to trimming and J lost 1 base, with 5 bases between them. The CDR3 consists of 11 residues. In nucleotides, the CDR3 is TGTGCCACGAATTCTGGAAACACCATATATTTT. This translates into CATNSGNTIYF.

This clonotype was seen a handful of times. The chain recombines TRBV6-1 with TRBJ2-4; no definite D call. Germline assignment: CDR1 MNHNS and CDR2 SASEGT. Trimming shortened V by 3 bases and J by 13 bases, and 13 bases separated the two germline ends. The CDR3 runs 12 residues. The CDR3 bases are TGTGCCAGCAGTGACGTCCCCCTAGAACAGTACTTC. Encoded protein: CASSDVPLEQYF.

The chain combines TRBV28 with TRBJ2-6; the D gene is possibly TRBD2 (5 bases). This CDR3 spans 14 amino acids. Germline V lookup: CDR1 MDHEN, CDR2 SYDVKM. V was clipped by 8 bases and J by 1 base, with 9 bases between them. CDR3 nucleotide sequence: TGTGCCAGCGCTCGGGGTTCTGGGGCCAACGTCCTGACTTTC. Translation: CASARGSGANVLTF.

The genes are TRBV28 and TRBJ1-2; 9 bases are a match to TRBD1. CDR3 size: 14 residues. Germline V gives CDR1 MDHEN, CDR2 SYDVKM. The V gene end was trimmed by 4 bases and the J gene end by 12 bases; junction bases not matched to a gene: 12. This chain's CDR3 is CASSSHTGGQSNTF. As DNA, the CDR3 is TGTGCCAGCAGTTCCCACACAGGGGGCCAAAGCAACACCTTC.

The CDR3 DNA is TGTGCCAGCAGCTTAGGCGGGAGGTTCCCCTACAATGAGCAGTTCTTC. As protein: CASSLGGRFPYNEQFF. V usage is TRBV7-8 and J usage is TRBJ2-1, with 8 positions matching TRBD2. Trimming took 1 base from V and 2 from J; bases not matched to a gene: 4. Germline CDR1 SGHVS, CDR2 FQNEAQ. The CDR3 runs 16 residues.

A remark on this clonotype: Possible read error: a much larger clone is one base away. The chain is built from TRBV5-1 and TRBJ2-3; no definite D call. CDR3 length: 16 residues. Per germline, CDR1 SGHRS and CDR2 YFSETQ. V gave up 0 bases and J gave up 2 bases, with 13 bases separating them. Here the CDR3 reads CASSLEAATYTDTQYF. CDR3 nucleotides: TGCGCCAGCAGCTTGGAGGCGGCAACCTACACAGATACGCAGTATTTT.

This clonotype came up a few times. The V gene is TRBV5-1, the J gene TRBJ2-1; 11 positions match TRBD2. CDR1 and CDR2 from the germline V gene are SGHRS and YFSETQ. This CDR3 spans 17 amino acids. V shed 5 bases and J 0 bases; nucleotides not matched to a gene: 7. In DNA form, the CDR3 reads TGCGCCAGCAGTTTGACTAGCGGGGCTAGCTCCTACAATGAGCAGTTCTTC. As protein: CASSLTSGASSYNEQFF.

The CDR3 sequence is CASSLRAPPGDTQYF. The CDR3 nucleotides read TGCGCCAGCAGCTTAAGAGCACCACCGGGAGATACGCAGTATTTT. The chain couples TRBV5-1 to TRBJ2-3; D is unclear. V was trimmed by 2 bases and J by 5 bases, leaving 15 bases between them. The germline gives CDR1 SGHRS, CDR2 YFSETQ. The CDR3 has 15 residues.

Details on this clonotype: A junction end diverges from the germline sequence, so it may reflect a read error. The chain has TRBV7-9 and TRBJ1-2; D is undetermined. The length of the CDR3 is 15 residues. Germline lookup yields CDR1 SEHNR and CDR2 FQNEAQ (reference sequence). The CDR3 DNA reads TGTGCCGGCAGCTTGCCGACGGGGATTGTCAATGGCTACACCTTC. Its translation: CAGSLPTGIVNGYTF.

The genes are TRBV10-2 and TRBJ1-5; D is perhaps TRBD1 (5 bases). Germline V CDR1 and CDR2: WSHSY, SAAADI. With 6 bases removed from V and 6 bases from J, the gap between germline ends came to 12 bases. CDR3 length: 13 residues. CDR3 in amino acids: CASRMGRGQPQHF. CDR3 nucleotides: TGCGCCAGCAGAATGGGGAGGGGTCAGCCCCAGCATTTT.

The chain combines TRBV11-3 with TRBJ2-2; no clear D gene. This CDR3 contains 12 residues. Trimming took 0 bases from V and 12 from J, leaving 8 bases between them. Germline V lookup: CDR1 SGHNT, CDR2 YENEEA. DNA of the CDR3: TGTGCCAGCAGCTTAGATAAAACAAAGCTGTTTTTT. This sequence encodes CASSLDKTKLFF.

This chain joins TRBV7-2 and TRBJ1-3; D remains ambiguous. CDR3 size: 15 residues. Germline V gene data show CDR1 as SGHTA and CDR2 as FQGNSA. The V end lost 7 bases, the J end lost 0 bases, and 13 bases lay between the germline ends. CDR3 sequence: CASTWGGFSGNTIYF. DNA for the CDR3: TGTGCCAGCACCTGGGGAGGGTTCTCTGGAAACACCATATATTTT.

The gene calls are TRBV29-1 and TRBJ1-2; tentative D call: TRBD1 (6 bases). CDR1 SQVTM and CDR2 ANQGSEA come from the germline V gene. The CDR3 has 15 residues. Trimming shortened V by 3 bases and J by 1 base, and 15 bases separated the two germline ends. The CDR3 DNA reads TGCAGCGTTGATTATAGGACAGAGATTAACTATGGCTACACCTTC. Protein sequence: CSVDYRTEINYGYTF.

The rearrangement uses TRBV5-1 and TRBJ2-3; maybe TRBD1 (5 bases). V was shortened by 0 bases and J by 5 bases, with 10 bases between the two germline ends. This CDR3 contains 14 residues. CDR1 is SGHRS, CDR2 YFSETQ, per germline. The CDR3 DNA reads TGCGCCAGCAGCTTGGTGTTTGACAGAGATACGCAGTATTTT. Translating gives CASSLVFDRDTQYF.

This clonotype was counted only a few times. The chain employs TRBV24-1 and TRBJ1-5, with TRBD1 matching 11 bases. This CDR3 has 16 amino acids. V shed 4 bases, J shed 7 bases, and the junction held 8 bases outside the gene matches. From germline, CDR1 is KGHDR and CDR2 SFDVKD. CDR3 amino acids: CATSETGTGGRQPQHF. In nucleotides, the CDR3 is TGTGCCACCAGTGAAACCGGGACAGGGGGACGGCAGCCCCAGCATTTT.

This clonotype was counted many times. This chain's CDR3 is CSAADPTTDTQYF. DNA of the CDR3: TGCAGTGCTGCGGATCCTACCACAGATACGCAGTATTTT. The V and J genes are TRBV20-1 and TRBJ2-3; D call uncertain. The CDR3 has 13 residues. CDR1 and CDR2 (germline): DFQATT, SNEGSKA (reference sequence). The germline V and J ends were trimmed by 5 bases and 2 bases, with 11 bases remaining between them.

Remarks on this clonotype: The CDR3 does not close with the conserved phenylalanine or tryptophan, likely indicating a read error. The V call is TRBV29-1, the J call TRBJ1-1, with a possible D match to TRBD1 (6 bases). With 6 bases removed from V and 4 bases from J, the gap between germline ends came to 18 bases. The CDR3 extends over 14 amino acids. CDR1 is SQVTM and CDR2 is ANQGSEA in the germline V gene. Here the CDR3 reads CSVTHGGGGTEAFV. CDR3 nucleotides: TGCAGCGTGACCCACGGGGGAGGGGGCACTGAAGCTTTCGTT.

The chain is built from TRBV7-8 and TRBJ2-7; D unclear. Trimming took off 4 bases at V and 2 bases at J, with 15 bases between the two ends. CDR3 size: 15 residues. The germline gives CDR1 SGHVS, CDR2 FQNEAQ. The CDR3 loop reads CASSSPGDPPYEQYF. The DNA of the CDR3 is TGTGCCAGCAGCTCACCAGGAGACCCGCCCTACGAGCAGTACTTC.

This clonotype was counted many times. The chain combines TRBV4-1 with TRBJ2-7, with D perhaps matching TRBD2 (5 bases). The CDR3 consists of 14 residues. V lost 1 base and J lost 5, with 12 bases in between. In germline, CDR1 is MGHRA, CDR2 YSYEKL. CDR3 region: CASSQGHPGNEQYF. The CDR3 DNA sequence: TGCGCCAGCAGCCAAGGACACCCCGGGAACGAGCAGTACTTC.

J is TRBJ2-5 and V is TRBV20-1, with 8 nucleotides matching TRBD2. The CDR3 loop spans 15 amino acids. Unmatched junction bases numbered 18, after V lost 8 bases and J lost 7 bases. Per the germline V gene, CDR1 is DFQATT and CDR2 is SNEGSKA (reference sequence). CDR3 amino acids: CSTSGLALEKGTQYF. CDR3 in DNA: TGCAGTACCTCCGGACTAGCCCTGGAAAAAGGGACCCAGTACTTC.